The 25 T cell receptor beta chains below all came from one sample that was sequenced in a study of shared T cell receptors in the human thymus. Using immunoSEQ multiplex PCR, the repertoire was profiled, and TCRdb retains in-frame clones only, with some absent. The sample lists roughly 550,000 clones, around three quarters occurring once. The same sample was also used in a study of human thymus T cells.

Specimen: thymocytes. These TCRs come from a boy less than two years old with a congenital heart defect.

The gene calls are TRBV5-1 and TRBJ2-1, with D tentatively TRBD2 (6 bases). V gave up 3 bases and J gave up 7 bases, with 20 bases separating them. This CDR3 comprises 16 residues. Germline CDR1 SGHRS, CDR2 YFSETQ. Here the CDR3 DNA reads TGCGCCAGCAGCTCCGTCGGGAGAGAGGGAGGAAATGAGCAGTTCTTC. Translation: CASSSVGREGGNEQFF.

There are a few counts of this clone. The rearrangement joins TRBV6-6 to TRBJ1-4, with D possibly matching TRBD1 (5 bases). The germline V gene has CDR1 MNHNY and CDR2 SVGAGI (reference sequence). CDR3 length: 14 amino acids. The germline V and J ends were trimmed by 6 bases and 6 bases, with 14 bases remaining between them. The CDR3 loop is CASRPRGGHEKLFF. DNA for the CDR3: TGTGCCAGCAGGCCTAGGGGAGGGCATGAAAAACTGTTTTTT.

The V gene is TRBV11-3, the J gene TRBJ2-7; TRBD1 agrees at 8 bases. Germline V lookup: CDR1 SGHNT, CDR2 YENEEA. The CDR3 sequence is 15 residues long. The junction had 9 bases not matched to a gene; V was cut back by 5 bases and J by 3 bases. Here the CDR3 DNA reads TGTGCCAGCAGCCCAAGGACAGGGACGCTCTACGAGCAGTACTTC. Its translation: CASSPRTGTLYEQYF.

The V and J genes are TRBV30 and TRBJ2-1, with TRBD2 matching over 13 bases. V lost 1 base to trimming and J lost 6 bases; unmatched junction nucleotides: 9. The CDR3 is 17 residues long. Germline CDR1 GTSNPN, CDR2 SVGIG (reference sequence). The CDR3 region is CAWSGHGLAGDINEQFF. The CDR3 nucleotides read TGTGCCTGGAGTGGGCACGGACTAGCGGGAGATATCAATGAGCAGTTCTTC.

V is TRBV30 and J is TRBJ2-2, with 13 bases identical to TRBD2. With V trimmed by 5 bases and J by 5 bases, 5 bases remained unmatched. The CDR3 has 15 residues. Germline loops: CDR1 GTSNPN, CDR2 SVGIG (reference sequence). CDR3: CAWGLAGAGTGELFF. For the CDR3, the DNA is TGTGCCTGGGGACTAGCGGGAGCGGGGACCGGGGAGCTGTTTTTT. The whole variable domain, filled in from reference TRBV30 and TRBJ2-2, reads SQTIHQWPATLVQPVGSPLSLECTVEGTSNPNLYWYRQAAGRGLQLLFYSVGIGQISSEVPQNLSASRPQDRQFILSSKKLLLSDSGFYLCAWGLAGAGTGELFFGEGSRLTVL.

This chain joins TRBV9 and TRBJ2-7; D is possibly TRBD2 (6 bases). Between the trimmed V and J ends, which lost 0 bases and 3 bases, there was a span of 13 bases. The CDR3 consists of 15 residues. Germline V gene lookup returns CDR1 SGDLS and CDR2 YYNGEE. CDR3 DNA: TGTGCCAGCAGCGTAGACGGCGGGAATCGCTACGAGCAGTACTTC. It specifies CASSVDGGNRYEQYF.

The chain joins TRBV7-6 to TRBJ2-2, with TRBD1 matching over 8 bases. CDR1 SGHVS and CDR2 FNYEAQ come from the germline V gene. This CDR3 comprises 16 residues. After removal of 5 bases from V and 6 bases from J, the junction contained 11 bases not matched to a gene. The CDR3 bases are TGTGCCAGCAGCCAGAGGACAGGGCGGGCGGCCGGGGAGCTGTTTTTT. The encoded protein is CASSQRTGRAAGELFF.

J is TRBJ2-3 and V is TRBV11-2, with D maybe TRBD2 (5 bases). CDR3 length: 13 residues. Germline V gene data show CDR1 as SGHAT and CDR2 as FQNNGV. Trimming stripped 3 bases from V and 5 bases from J, with 9 bases between. CDR3: CASSLLAGDTQYF. DNA of the CDR3: TGTGCCAGCAGCTTGCTAGCTGGAGATACGCAGTATTTT.

This clone was counted only a few times. The chain couples TRBV11-2 to TRBJ2-3, with D possibly matching TRBD2 (5 bases). The germline V and J ends were trimmed by 5 bases and 2 bases, with 14 bases remaining between them. Germline loops: CDR1 SGHAT, CDR2 FQNNGV. The CDR3 spans 15 residues. CDR3 bases: TGTGCCAGCAGCCCCGAGGGAGCGCCCACAGATACGCAGTATTTT. This gives the protein CASSPEGAPTDTQYF.

The V call is TRBV7-9, the J call TRBJ1-4; no definite D call. The CDR3 totals 13 residues. V was pared by 8 bases and J by 5 bases, with 12 bases between. The germline CDR1 and CDR2 sequences are SEHNR and FQNEAQ (reference sequence). The CDR3 here is CASRGKNNEKLFF. CDR3 sequence (DNA): TGTGCCAGCCGAGGAAAGAACAATGAAAAACTGTTTTTT.

The rearrangement links TRBV5-8 to TRBJ2-3; 10 bases map to TRBD2. This CDR3 has 16 amino acids. Per germline, CDR1 SGHTS and CDR2 YDEGEE. V was pared by 2 bases and J by 4 bases, with 7 bases of the junction left unmatched. CDR3 loop: CASSLASGSYSDTQYF. CDR3 DNA sequence: TGTGCCAGCAGCTTAGCTAGCGGGAGTTATTCAGATACGCAGTATTTT.

The J gene is TRBJ2-1, the V gene TRBV30, with 7 nucleotides matching TRBD2. V was clipped by 4 bases and J by 7 bases; unmatched bases: 16. The CDR3 has 16 amino acids. Germline V gives CDR1 GTSNPN, CDR2 SVGIG (reference sequence). For the CDR3, the DNA is TGTGCCTGGAAGGATTCCGGGACTAACCACTATAATGAGCAGTTCTTC. Protein sequence: CAWKDSGTNHYNEQFF. Looking up the rest from reference TRBV30 and TRBJ2-1 gives the full variable domain: SQTIHQWPATLVQPVGSPLSLECTVEGTSNPNLYWYRQAAGRGLQLLFYSVGIGQISSEVPQNLSASRPQDRQFILSSKKLLLSDSGFYLCAWKDSGTNHYNEQFFGPGTRLTVL.

CDR3: CASSGRYEQYF. The CDR3, as DNA: TGCGCCAGCAGTGGGAGATACGAGCAGTACTTC. V is TRBV10-2 and J is TRBJ2-7, with D hard to call. V dropped 4 bases and J dropped 4 bases, with 5 bases sitting between them. Looked up from germline, CDR1 is WSHSY and CDR2 is SAAADI. The length of the CDR3 is 11 residues.

The chain couples TRBV5-6 to TRBJ2-7; 7 nucleotides align to TRBD2. The CDR3 totals 18 residues. The J segment lost 4 bases and the V segment lost 7 bases, leaving 23 bases of the junction unmatched. Germline V gene data show CDR1 as SGHDT and CDR2 as YYEEEE. The CDR3 sequence is CASSHLNNLAEEMYEQYF. CDR3 nucleotides: TGTGCCAGCTCACATTTAAATAACCTAGCGGAAGAGATGTACGAGCAGTACTTC.

This clone was counted once. The rearrangement links TRBV5-4 to TRBJ1-3, with TRBD1 as a possible D gene (6 bases). CDR3 length: 15 residues. V was clipped by 0 bases and J by 4 bases, with 11 bases between them. Germline CDR1 SGHNT, CDR2 YYREEE (reference sequence). The CDR3 reads CASSLDQGLGNTIYF. The CDR3 coding sequence is TGTGCCAGCAGCTTGGACCAGGGGCTAGGAAACACCATATATTTT.

The V and J genes are TRBV12-5 and TRBJ1-5; maybe TRBD1 (6 bases). The V gene lost 5 bases and the J gene lost 2 bases, with 16 bases spanning the gap. Germline V CDR1 and CDR2: LGHNT, FRNRAP. The length of the CDR3 is 16 residues. The CDR3 DNA reads as TGTGCTAGTGGTCTTTCCAACAGGGAATGCAATCAGCCCCAGCATTTT. The encoded protein is CASGLSNRECNQPQHF.

The CDR3: CASSPPRQGTIADTQYF. The CDR3 DNA is TGTGCCAGCTCACCACCACGACAGGGGACCATTGCAGATACGCAGTATTTT. The chain joins TRBV18 to TRBJ2-3, with 8 nucleotides matching TRBD1. CDR1 and CDR2 from the germline V gene are KGHSH and LQKENI. V gave up 0 bases and J gave up 4 bases; unmatched junction bases: 9. The length of the CDR3 is 17 residues.

Worth noting for this clone: Other DNA variants within this sample encode the same CDR3. The rearrangement links TRBV7-9 to TRBJ1-1; 8 bases map to TRBD1. The J segment lost 5 bases and the V segment lost 5 bases, leaving 4 bases of the junction unmatched. Germline-derived CDR1 and CDR2 are SEHNR and FQNEAQ (reference sequence). The CDR3 covers 13 residues. The CDR3 nucleotides are TGTGCCAGCAGCCCCGGACAGGGAACTGAAGCTTTCTTT. Residues: CASSPGQGTEAFF.

The chain is built from TRBV6-1 and TRBJ1-1, with D uncertain. There are 12 residues in the CDR3. Trimming removed 7 bases from V and 1 base from J, with 7 bases in between. The germline gives CDR1 MNHNS, CDR2 SASEGT. The CDR3 reads CASKHPNTEAFF. CDR3 nucleotides: TGTGCCAGCAAACACCCGAACACTGAAGCTTTCTTT.

The sample holds a few counts of this clone. V gene TRBV25-1 combines with J gene TRBJ2-7, with D unclear. Germline lookup yields CDR1 MGHDK and CDR2 SYGVNS. V was shortened by 4 bases and J by 4 bases, with 14 bases between the two germline ends. This CDR3 is built from 14 residues. The CDR3 nucleotides are TGTGCCAGCAGTGGTGGCACCGACAATTACGAGCAGTACTTC. It is translated as CASSGGTDNYEQYF.

Comments on this clone: The junction differs from germline at one of its ends, possibly a read error. The genes are TRBV28 and TRBJ1-2, with TRBD1 matching 8 bases. The CDR3 sequence is 15 residues long. Germline V gives CDR1 MDHEN, CDR2 SYDVKM. This chain's CDR3 is CAGSQSQGEYYGYTF. In DNA, the CDR3 is TGTGCCGGCAGCCAATCACAGGGGGAGTACTATGGCTACACCTTC.

The CDR3 DNA follows: TGTGCCAGCAGCTTAGCCCCCGGGACAGGATATGGCTACACCTTC. Translation: CASSLAPGTGYGYTF. The genes are TRBV7-2 and TRBJ1-2; 8 bases match TRBD1. Germline V gene lookup returns CDR1 SGHTA and CDR2 FQGNSA. This CDR3 region has 15 residues. Trimming at V came to 0 bases and at J to 5 bases, leaving 5 bases not matched to a gene.

V gene TRBV6-6 combines with J gene TRBJ2-3, with TRBD2 identical over 7 bases. V lost 11 bases, J lost 3 bases, and 8 bases stayed unmatched. Germline V CDR1 and CDR2: MNHNY, SVGAGI (reference sequence). The CDR3 totals 13 residues. CDR3 residues: CAARGVGTDTQYF. The CDR3, as DNA: TGTGCCGCCCGGGGGGTGGGTACAGATACGCAGTATTTT.

In its sample, this clone was seen a few times. This chain links TRBV7-6 with TRBJ2-2, with 10 bases identical to TRBD1. Germline V gene sequence: CDR1 SGHVS, CDR2 FNYEAQ. The CDR3 has 17 amino acids. J gave up 6 bases and V 1 base, and 8 bases lay outside the gene matches. The CDR3 protein is CASSLGRQGALSGELFF. The CDR3 region has the DNA TGTGCCAGCAGCTTAGGGCGACAGGGGGCGTTATCCGGGGAGCTGTTTTTT.

The V call is TRBV29-1, the J call TRBJ1-2, with a tentative D call TRBD1 (5 bases). V was pared by 4 bases and J by 2 bases, with 14 bases between. The CDR3 length is 14 residues. Germline lookup yields CDR1 SQVTM and CDR2 ANQGSEA. In DNA, the CDR3 is TGCAGCGTTGGTAGGAAGCAGGGAAACTATGGCTACACCTTC. It yields the protein CSVGRKQGNYGYTF.